This T cell receptor (beta chain) was captured in a study of OX40 agonist ivuxolimab in advanced cancers. On the study more broadly: The diagnoses of dose-escalation patients were hepatocellular carcinoma, melanoma, renal cell or head and neck cancer.

The CDR3 length is 18 residues. Profiling relied on immunoSEQ multiplex PCR, and the TCRdb table lists in-frame clones only, not all of them. The sample includes 60,000 to 70,000 clones, 88% seen only once; the top ten take roughly 0.29%. The sequencing used CD4+ or CD8+ T cells sorted from blood, collected in a trial of the OX40 agonist ivuxolimab. This chain links TRBV21-1 with TRBJ1-4. TRBV21-1 is termed a pseudogene. The receptor was derived from an adult with an advanced solid tumor such as melanoma, head and neck, liver or kidney cancer. The CDR3 DNA is TGTGCCAGCAGCAAACTTCCTAGGGGGGTACACCTTAATGAAAAACTGTTTTTT. This sequence encodes CASSKLPRGVHLNEKLFF.